The next 8 T cell receptor beta chains were all read from a single sample in a study of shared clonotypes between healthy human individuals. TCRdb keeps only in-frame clones here, not all; method: immunoSEQ multiplex PCR. The data show a few hundred thousand clones, 60% to 70% seen once. The sample taken for sequencing was memory CD4+ T cells sorted from blood. The subset was: CD45RA-negative fraction. The receptor source for this set is a man aged 30-40 years in good health.

In this sample, this clone turned up many times. J is TRBJ1-1 and V is TRBV6-1; D remains ambiguous. V lost 4 bases, J lost 3 bases, and 9 bases lay in between. The CDR3 runs to 13 residues. From germline, CDR1 is MNHNS and CDR2 SASEGT. The CDR3 region has the DNA TGTGCCAGCAGTGTTTCTGGGTACACTGAAGCTTTCTTT. This sequence encodes CASSVSGYTEAFF.

The chain couples TRBV7-2 to TRBJ2-3; D is perhaps TRBD2 (5 bases). The V and J ends lost 1 base and 2 bases respectively, with 10 bases between them. Germline CDR1 and CDR2: SGHTA and FQGNSA. The CDR3 sequence is 15 residues long. The CDR3 loop is CASSLGPGVTDTQYF. The CDR3 DNA sequence: TGTGCCAGCAGCTTAGGTCCCGGGGTCACAGATACGCAGTATTTT.

This clone showed up just a few times. The chain couples TRBV5-1 to TRBJ2-7; a weak D match, TRBD1 (5 bases). V gave up 4 bases and J gave up 3 bases, with 8 bases separating them. The CDR3 runs to 12 residues. Germline-derived CDR1 and CDR2 are SGHRS and YFSETQ. The CDR3 region is CASSRQSYEQYF. The CDR3 DNA is TGCGCCAGCAGCAGACAGAGCTACGAGCAGTACTTC.

The sample holds one count of this clone. The rearrangement uses TRBV4-1 and TRBJ1-1; D is perhaps TRBD1 (6 bases). The CDR3 runs 14 residues. CDR1 is MGHRA, CDR2 YSYEKL, per germline. V was cut by 0 bases and J by 8 bases, with 13 bases left in between. The CDR3 reads CASSQDGGGGEAFF. CDR3 sequence (DNA): TGCGCCAGCAGCCAAGACGGAGGGGGAGGGGAAGCTTTCTTT.

The V and J genes are TRBV25-1 and TRBJ2-1; 12 positions agree with TRBD2. V gave up 4 bases and J gave up 7 bases; unmatched junction bases: 5. CDR1 is MGHDK and CDR2 is SYGVNS in the germline V gene. CDR3 length equals 15 residues. CDR3 sequence (DNA): TGTGCCAGCAGTGCCTTTACTAGCGGGAGGAATGAGCAGTTCTTC. Its translation: CASSAFTSGRNEQFF.

The chain joins TRBV11-3 to TRBJ2-2, with D maybe TRBD2 (6 bases). Trimming shortened V by 0 bases and J by 7 bases, and 9 bases separated the two germline ends. Per the germline V gene, CDR1 is SGHNT and CDR2 is YENEEA. CDR3 length: 14 residues. The CDR3 here is CASSLDPGDGELFF. DNA for the CDR3: TGTGCCAGCAGCTTAGATCCGGGGGACGGGGAGCTGTTTTTT. Looking up the rest from reference TRBV11-3 and TRBJ2-2 gives the full variable domain: EAGVVQSPRYKIIEKKQPVAFWCNPISGHNTLYWYLQNLGQGPELLIRYENEEAVDDSQLPKDRFSAERLKGVDSTLKIQPAELGDSAVYLCASSLDPGDGELFFGEGSRLTVL.

In its sample, this clone ranks as medium-sized. The chain recombines TRBV27 with TRBJ2-7, with D unclear. V was pared by 5 bases and J by 2 bases, with 16 bases between. This CDR3 spans 15 amino acids. CDR1 and CDR2 from the germline V gene are MNHEY and SMNVEV (reference sequence). The CDR3 coding sequence is TGTGCCAGCAGTCGTAAGGGTTTAGGAACCTACGAGCAGTACTTC. It yields the protein CASSRKGLGTYEQYF.

This clone has just one count. This chain uses TRBV6-5 with TRBJ2-7, with 7 bases that match TRBD1. J was trimmed by 3 bases and V by 7 bases; bases with no gene match: 9. From germline, CDR1 is MNHEY and CDR2 SVGAGI. This CDR3 is 14 amino acids long. This CDR3 reads CASTRPGQNYEQYF. The DNA for the CDR3 is TGTGCCAGCACCCGACCGGGACAGAACTACGAGCAGTACTTC.